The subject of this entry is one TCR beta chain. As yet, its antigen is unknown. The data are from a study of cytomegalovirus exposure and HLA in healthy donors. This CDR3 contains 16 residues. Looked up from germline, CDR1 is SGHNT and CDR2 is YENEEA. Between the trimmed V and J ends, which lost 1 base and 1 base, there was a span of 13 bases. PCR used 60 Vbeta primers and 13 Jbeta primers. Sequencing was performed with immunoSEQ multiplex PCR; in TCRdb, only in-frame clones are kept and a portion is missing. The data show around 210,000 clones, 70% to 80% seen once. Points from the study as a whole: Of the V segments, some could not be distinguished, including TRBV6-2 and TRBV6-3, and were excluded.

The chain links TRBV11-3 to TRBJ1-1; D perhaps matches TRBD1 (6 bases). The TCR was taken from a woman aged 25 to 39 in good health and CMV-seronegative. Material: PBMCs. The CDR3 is CASSLGAGAPNTEAFF. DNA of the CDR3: TGTGCCAGCAGCTTAGGGGCAGGGGCGCCGAACACTGAAGCTTTCTTT.